This entry features one T cell receptor (beta chain) sequence. Profiling relied on immunoSEQ multiplex PCR, and the TCRdb table lists in-frame clones only, not all of them. The data contain tens of thousands of clones, approximately 92% of them singletons. V lost 1 base, J lost 0 bases, and 10 bases lay in between. Per germline, CDR1 SEHNR and CDR2 FQNEAQ (reference sequence). The CDR3 has 16 amino acids. The data derive from a study of T cell changes during pregnancy in multiple sclerosis. The sequencing used CD4+ T cells from peripheral blood mononuclear cells, collected in the third trimester of pregnancy. The sequence derives from a female donor with multiple sclerosis, enrolled in a pregnancy study. This chain links TRBV7-9 with TRBJ2-1; D not resolved. The CDR3 DNA sequence: TGTGCCAGCAGCTTAGTGAGTGCGAGCTCCTACAATGAGCAGTTCTTC. Its translation is CASSLVSASSYNEQFF.